This TCR beta chain was sequenced during a study of CD8 T cells in Susac syndrome. Overall study: Patients with Susac syndrome were therapy-naive, on corticosteroids, or on intravenous immunoglobulin alone at blood draw.

It was with random hexamers that roughly 0.5 to 1 ug RNA was reverse transcribed. Amplification of TCR beta CDR3 spanned 54 Vbeta and 13 Jbeta via immunoSEQ multiplex PCR. TCRdb reprocessed the immunoSEQ multiplex PCR reads via MiXCR and lists one record per CDR3 protein. The sample records over 150,000 distinct CDR3 sequences, roughly 94% being singletons. The germline gives CDR1 MDHEN, CDR2 SYDVKM. This CDR3 is 11 amino acids long. V was clipped by 10 bases and J by 8 bases, with 14 bases between them. About this clonotype: Its antigen is currently unknown.

Findings and limits, study-wide: It was acknowledged in the study that the number of individuals who were included in its TCR sequencing and HLA analysis was relatively small.

The sequence derives from a human donor with Susac syndrome. V is TRBV28 and J is TRBJ1-2; D gene unclear. The sample was CD4+ T cells from PBMCs. CDR3 amino acids: CATQPRFGYTF. The CDR3 DNA is TGTGCCACCCAGCCCAGATTCGGCTACACCTTC.